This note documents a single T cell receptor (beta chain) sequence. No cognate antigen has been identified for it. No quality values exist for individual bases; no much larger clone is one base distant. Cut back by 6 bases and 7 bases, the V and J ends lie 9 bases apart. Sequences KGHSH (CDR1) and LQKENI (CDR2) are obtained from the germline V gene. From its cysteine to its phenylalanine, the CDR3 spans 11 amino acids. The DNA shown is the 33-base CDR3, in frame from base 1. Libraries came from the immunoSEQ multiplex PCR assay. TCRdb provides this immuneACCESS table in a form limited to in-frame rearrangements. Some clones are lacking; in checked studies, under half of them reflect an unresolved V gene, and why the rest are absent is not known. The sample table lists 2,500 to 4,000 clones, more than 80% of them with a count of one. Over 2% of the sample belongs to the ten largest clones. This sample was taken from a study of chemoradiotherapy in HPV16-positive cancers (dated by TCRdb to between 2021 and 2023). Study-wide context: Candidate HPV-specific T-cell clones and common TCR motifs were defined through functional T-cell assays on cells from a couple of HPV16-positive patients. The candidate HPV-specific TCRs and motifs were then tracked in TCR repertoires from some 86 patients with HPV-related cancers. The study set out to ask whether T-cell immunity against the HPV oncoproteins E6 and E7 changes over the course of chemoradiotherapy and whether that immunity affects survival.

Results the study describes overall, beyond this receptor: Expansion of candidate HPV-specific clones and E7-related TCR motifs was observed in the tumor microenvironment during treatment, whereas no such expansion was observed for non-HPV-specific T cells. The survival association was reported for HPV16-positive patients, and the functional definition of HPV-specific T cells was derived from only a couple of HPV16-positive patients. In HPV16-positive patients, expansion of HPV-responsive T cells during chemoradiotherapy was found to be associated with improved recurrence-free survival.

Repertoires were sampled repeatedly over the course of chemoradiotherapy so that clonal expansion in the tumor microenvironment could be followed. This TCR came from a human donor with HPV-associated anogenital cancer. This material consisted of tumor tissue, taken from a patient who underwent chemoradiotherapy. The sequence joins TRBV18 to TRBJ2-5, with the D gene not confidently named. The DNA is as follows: TGTGCCAGCTCTGCCGTCGGGACCCAGTACTTC. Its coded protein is CASSAVGTQYF.